This T cell receptor (beta chain) came from a study of T cell responses to AZD1222 COVID-19 vaccine. Findings and caveats of the study: Regions 160-218 and 743-854 held dominance among vaccine-associated CD4 TCRs, which spanned spike. A rise in Spike-specific TCR breadth and depth followed two AZD1222 doses.

Details on this clone: Its antigen is as yet unknown.

Clones were read by immunoSEQ multiplex PCR, and TCRdb kept only the in-frame ones, dropping some. The table has 110,000 to 150,000 clones, around 93% seen once. Trimming left V 7 bases short and J 2 bases short, with 11 bases between. Germline V gene sequence: CDR1 SEHNR, CDR2 FQNEAQ (reference sequence). The CDR3 spans 14 residues. Sequenced here: peripheral blood, sampled on day 0 of AZD1222 vaccination. The rearrangement uses TRBV7-9 and TRBJ2-2; D is undetermined. This receptor was taken from an adult in good health. In nucleotides, the CDR3 is TGTGCCAGCACCCTACGACTTAACACCGGGGAGCTGTTTTTT. This translates into CASTLRLNTGELFF. Full variable domain (missing parts from reference TRBV7-9 and TRBJ2-2): DTGVSQNPRHKITKRGQNVTFRCDPISEHNRLYWYRQTLGQGPEFLTYFQNEAQLEKSRLLSDRFSAERPKGSFSTLEIQRTEQGDSAMYLCASTLRLNTGELFFGEGSRLTVL.